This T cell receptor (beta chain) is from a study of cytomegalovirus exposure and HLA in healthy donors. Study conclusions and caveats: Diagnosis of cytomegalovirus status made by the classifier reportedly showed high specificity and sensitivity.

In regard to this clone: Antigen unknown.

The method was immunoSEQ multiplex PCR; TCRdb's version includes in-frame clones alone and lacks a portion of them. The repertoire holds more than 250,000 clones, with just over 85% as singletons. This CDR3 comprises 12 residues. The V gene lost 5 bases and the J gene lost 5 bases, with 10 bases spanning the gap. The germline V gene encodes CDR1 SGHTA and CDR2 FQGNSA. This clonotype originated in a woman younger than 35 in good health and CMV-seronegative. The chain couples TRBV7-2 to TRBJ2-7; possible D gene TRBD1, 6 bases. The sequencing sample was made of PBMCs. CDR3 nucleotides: TGTGCCAGCAGCCAGGACAGAGACGAGCAGTACTTC. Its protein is CASSQDRDEQYF.